This T cell receptor beta chain stems from a study of PD-1 blockade in classical Hodgkin lymphoma. Study results and caveats: TCR diversity rose significantly by C4D1 in CD4+ but not CD8+ cells. Newly diagnosed patients reportedly had lower baseline TCR diversity than healthy donors. Nivolumab initiation under 1 year post-ASCT meant exclusion.

TCRdb's table, derived via immunoSEQ multiplex PCR, lists solely in-frame clones and lacks some. This table has approximately 93,000 clones, around four fifths appearing once. V was clipped by 1 base and J by 2 bases; unmatched bases: 5. Germline-derived CDR1 and CDR2 are SGHTS and YDEGEE. The CDR3 is 16 residues long. Time point indicated: cycle 4 day 1 (C4D1), after around six weeks of nivolumab. All trial patients relapsed after autologous stem cell transplantation. The patients, who had relapsed/refractory classical Hodgkin lymphoma, achieved best responses of complete response, partial response or progressive disease. Concerning this clone itself: The target antigen is unknown.

The sample in question was peripheral blood mononuclear cells (PBMCs), obtained before the fourth cycle of nivolumab. The V gene is TRBV5-8, the J gene TRBJ2-2, with 7 positions matching TRBD2. The sequence came from a human donor with classical Hodgkin lymphoma. DNA of the CDR3: TGTGCCAGCAGCTTGATGACTAGCTCTAACACCGGGGAGCTGTTTTTT. Protein: CASSLMTSSNTGELFF.